This record looks at one TCR beta chain sequence and its context. J lost 3 bases, V lost 4 bases, and 12 bases had no gene match. This CDR3 is 17 amino acids long. Germline V gene data show CDR1 as SGHNT and CDR2 as YYREEE (reference sequence). The cohort comprised adults aged about 18 to 100 years residing in around 25 US areas. Clinical history reported by participants formed the basis on which cohorts were assigned. This sample was taken from a study of blood T cell repertoires in COVID-19. Study details: From the United States, Italy and Spain came samples of acute and convalescent COVID-19.

Here immunoSEQ multiplex PCR was the method, and the copy in TCRdb shows in-frame clones only, minus some. The repertoire has about 260,000 clones, about 86% of them found once; the top ten carry approximately 4%. This receptor was taken from a man under 40 with acute COVID-19. Sequencing input: PBMCs or T cells enriched from blood (not recorded which). The chain is built from TRBV5-4 and TRBJ2-1; TRBD1 matches at 8 bases. CDR3 amino acids: CASSGGPGQANYNEQFF. In DNA, the CDR3 is TGTGCCAGCAGCGGGGGGCCGGGACAGGCGAACTACAATGAGCAGTTCTTC.